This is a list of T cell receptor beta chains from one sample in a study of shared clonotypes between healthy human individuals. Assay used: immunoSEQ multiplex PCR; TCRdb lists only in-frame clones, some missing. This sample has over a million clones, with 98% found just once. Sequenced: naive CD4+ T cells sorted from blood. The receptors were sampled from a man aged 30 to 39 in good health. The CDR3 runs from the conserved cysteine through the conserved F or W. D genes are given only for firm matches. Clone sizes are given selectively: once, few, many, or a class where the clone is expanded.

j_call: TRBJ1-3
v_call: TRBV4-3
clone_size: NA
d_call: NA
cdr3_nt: TGCGCCAGCAGCCTTAGTGGGGGCCCTGGAAACACCATATATTTT
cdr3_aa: CASSLSGGPGNTIYF

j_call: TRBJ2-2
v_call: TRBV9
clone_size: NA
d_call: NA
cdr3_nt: TGTGCCAGCACCAACACCTGGAGGGGGGGGGAGCTGTTTTTT
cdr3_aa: CASTNTWRGGELFF

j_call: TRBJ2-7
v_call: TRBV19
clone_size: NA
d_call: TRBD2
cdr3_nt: TGTGCCAGTAGTATAGAGGGAGGGCCCTACGAGCAGTACTTC
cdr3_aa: CASSIEGGPYEQYF

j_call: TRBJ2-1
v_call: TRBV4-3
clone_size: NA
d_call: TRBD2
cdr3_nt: TGCGCCAGCAGCAGGGAAAGCGGGAGCTCCTACAATGAGCAGTTCTTC
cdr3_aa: CASSRESGSSYNEQFF

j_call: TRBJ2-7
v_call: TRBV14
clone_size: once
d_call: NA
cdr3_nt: TGTGCCAGCAGCCAAGGTCGTGGACCCCACCACGAGCAGTACTTC
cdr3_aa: CASSQGRGPHHEQYF

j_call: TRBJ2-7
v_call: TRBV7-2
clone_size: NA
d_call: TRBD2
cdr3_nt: TGTGCCAGCAGCTCGTGGTCTAGCGGGAGTCGTTACGAGCAGTACTTC
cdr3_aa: CASSSWSSGSRYEQYF

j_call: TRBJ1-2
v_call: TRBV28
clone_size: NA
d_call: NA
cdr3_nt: TGTGCCAGCAGTTTAGAGGATCGTGGCTACACCTTC
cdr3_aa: CASSLEDRGYTF

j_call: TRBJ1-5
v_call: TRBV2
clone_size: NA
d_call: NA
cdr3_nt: TGTGCCAGCAGTTACATGCCGCAGCCCCAGCATTTT
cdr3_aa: CASSYMPQPQHF

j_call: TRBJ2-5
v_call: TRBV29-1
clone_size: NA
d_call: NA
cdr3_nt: TGCAGCGTTGAAGATCCGTATCCGTACTTC
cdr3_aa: CSVEDPYPYF

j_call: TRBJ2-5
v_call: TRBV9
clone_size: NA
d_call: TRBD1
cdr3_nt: TGTGCCAGCAGCGTAGGGGCCGGGGGACAGGGATTTGAGACCCAGTACTTC
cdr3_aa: CASSVGAGGQGFETQYF

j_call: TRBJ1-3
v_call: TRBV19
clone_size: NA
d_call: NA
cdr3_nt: TGTGCCAGTACAAGGAGGGGCTCTGGAAACACCATATATTTT
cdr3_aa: CASTRRGSGNTIYF

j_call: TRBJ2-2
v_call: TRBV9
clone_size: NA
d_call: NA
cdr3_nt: TGTGCCAGCAGCGCGGCCCACCTTACCGGGGAGCTGTTTTTT
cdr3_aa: CASSAAHLTGELFF

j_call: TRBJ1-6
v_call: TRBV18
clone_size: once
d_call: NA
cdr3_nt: TGTGCCAGCTCGCAGGGACTGAGTTATTCACCCCTCCACTTT
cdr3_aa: CASSQGLSYSPLHF

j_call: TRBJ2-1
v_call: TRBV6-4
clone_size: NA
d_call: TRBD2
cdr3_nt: TGTGCCAGCAGTAATAGCGGGGGCTCCTACAATGAGCAGTTCTTC
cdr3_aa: CASSNSGGSYNEQFF

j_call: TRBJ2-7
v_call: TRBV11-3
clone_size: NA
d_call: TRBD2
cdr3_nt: TGTGCCAGCAGCTTGACCGGGACTAGCAACTACGAGCAGTACTTC
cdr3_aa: CASSLTGTSNYEQYF

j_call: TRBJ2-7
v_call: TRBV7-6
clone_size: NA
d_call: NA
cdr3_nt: TGTGCCAGCAGCTTAGGCCGCACCAGCGGTAATTACGAGCAGTACTTC
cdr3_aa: CASSLGRTSGNYEQYF

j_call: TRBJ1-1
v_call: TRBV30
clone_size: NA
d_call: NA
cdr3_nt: TGTGCCTGGAGGGTGGGCACCGAAGCTTTCTTT
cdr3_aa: CAWRVGTEAFF

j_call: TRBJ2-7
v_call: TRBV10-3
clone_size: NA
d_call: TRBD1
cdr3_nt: TGTGCCATCAGTGAGGGACAGGGTAACAACGAGCAGTACTTC
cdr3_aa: CAISEGQGNNEQYF

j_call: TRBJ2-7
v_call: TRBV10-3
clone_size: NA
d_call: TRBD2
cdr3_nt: TGTGCCATCAGTGAGTCCCGGCCTAGCGGGAGTCCCTACGAGCAGTACTTC
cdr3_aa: CAISESRPSGSPYEQYF

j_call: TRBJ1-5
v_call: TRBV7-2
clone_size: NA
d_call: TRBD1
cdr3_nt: TGTGCCAGCAGCTTAAACAGGGGTTATCAGCCCCAGCATTTT
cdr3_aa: CASSLNRGYQPQHF

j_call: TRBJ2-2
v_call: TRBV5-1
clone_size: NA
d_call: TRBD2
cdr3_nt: TGCGCCAGCAGCTTGTCGCTAGCGGGAGATCGCGGGGAGCTGTTTTTT
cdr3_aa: CASSLSLAGDRGELFF

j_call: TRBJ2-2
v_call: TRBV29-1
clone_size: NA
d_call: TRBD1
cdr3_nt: TGCAGCGTTGAAGATCGGCGGGGACAGGGGGCGCCCGGGGAGCTGTTTTTT
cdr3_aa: CSVEDRRGQGAPGELFF